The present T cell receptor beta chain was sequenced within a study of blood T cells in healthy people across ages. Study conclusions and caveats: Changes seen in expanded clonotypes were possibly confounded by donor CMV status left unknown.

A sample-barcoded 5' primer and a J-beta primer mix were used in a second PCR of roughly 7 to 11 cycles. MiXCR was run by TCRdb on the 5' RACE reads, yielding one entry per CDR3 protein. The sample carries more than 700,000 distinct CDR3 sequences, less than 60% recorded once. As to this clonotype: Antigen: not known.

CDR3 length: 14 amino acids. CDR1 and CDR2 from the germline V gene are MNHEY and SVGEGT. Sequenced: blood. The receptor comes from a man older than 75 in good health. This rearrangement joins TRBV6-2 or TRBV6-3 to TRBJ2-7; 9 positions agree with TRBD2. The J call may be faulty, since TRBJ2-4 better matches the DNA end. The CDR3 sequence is CASKPGTSRNIQYF. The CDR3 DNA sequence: TGTGCCAGCAAACCAGGGACTAGCAGAAACATTCAGTACTTC.